This T cell receptor beta chain stems from a study of blood T cell repertoires in COVID-19. On the study more broadly: Whether acute or convalescent, the COVID-19 samples came from the United States, Italy and Spain.

Original processing notes: Quantification of nucleated cells was approximated via reference gene primer amplification. Repertoires were generated with immunoSEQ multiplex PCR, while TCRdb's copy carries only in-frame clones and drops some. D and trimming were read from the DNA, whereas the V and J calls and clone size are those reported in that table. The table has roughly 62,000 clones, around nine tenths seen once; the top ten hold 5% to 7%. This TCR came from a human donor in a cohort sampled during active COVID-19. The source material was peripheral blood.

CDR3: CASSSLGLGHTDTQYF. The CDR3 DNA reads as TGTGCCAGCAGCTCACTAGGCCTCGGGCACACAGATACGCAGTATTTT. V gene TRBV5-6 combines with J gene TRBJ2-3; maybe TRBD2 (5 bases). The CDR3 totals 16 residues. V lost 3 bases to trimming and J lost 2 bases, with 16 bases between them. Germline V gene sequence: CDR1 SGHDT, CDR2 YYEEEE.